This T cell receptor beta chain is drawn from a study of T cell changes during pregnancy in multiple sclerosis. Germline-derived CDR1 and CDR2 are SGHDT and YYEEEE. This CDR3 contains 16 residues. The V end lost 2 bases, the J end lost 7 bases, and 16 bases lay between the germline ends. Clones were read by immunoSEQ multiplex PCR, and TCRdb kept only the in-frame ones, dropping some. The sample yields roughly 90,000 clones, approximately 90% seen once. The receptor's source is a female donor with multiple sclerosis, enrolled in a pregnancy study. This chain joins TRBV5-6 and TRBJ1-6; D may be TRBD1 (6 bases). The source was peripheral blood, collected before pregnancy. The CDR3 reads CASSLHHTGINSPLHF. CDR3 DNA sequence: TGTGCCAGCAGCTTACACCATACAGGGATCAATTCACCCCTCCACTTT.